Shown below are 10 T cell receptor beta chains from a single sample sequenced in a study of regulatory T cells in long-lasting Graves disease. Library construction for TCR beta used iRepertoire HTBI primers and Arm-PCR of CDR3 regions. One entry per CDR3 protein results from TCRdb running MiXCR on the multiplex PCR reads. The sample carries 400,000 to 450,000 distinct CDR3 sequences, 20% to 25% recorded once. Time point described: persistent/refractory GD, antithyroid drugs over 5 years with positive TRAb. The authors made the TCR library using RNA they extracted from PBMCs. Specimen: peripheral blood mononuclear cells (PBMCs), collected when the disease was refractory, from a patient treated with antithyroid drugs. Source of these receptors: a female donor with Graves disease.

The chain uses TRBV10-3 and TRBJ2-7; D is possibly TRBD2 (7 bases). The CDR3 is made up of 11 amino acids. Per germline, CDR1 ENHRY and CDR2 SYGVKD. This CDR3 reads CTAGDTYEQYF. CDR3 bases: TGTACCGCGGGGGACACCTACGAGCAGTACTTC.

CDR3 DNA: TGTGCCAGCAGCTTTTTAGCGGACCGAAGCTCCTACGAGCAGTACTTC. This gives the protein CASSFLADRSSYEQYF. The chain joins TRBV11-2 to TRBJ2-7, with a possible D match to TRBD2 (6 bases). V was trimmed by 3 bases and J by 0 bases, leaving 15 bases between them. Germline values: CDR1 SGHAT, CDR2 FQNNGV. This CDR3 region has 16 residues. Full variable domain (rest looked up from reference TRBV11-2 and TRBJ2-7): EAGVAQSPRYKIIEKRQSVAFWCNPISGHATLYWYQQILGQGPKLLIQFQNNGVVDDSQLPKDRFSAERLKGVDSTLKIQPAKLEDSAVYLCASSFLADRSSYEQYFGPGTRLTVT.

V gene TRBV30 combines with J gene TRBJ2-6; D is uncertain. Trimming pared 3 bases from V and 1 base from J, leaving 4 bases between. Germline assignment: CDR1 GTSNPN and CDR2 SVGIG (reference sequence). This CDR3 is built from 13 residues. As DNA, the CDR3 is TGTGCCTGGAGAAATTCTGGGGCCAACGTCCTGACTTTC. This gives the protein CAWRNSGANVLTF.

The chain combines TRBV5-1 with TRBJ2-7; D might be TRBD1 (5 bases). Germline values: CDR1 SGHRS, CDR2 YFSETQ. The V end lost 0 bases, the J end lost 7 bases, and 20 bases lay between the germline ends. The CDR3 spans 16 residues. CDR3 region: CASSLVAGQRSTEQYF. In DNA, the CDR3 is TGCGCCAGCAGCTTGGTGGCCGGACAAAGGTCTACGGAGCAGTACTTC.

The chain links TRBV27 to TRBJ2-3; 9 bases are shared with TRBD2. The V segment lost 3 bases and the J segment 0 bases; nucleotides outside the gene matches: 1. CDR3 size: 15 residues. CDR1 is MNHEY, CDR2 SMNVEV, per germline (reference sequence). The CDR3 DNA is TGTGCCAGCAGTTTGCGGGAGGGAAGCACAGATACGCAGTATTTT. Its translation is CASSLREGSTDTQYF.

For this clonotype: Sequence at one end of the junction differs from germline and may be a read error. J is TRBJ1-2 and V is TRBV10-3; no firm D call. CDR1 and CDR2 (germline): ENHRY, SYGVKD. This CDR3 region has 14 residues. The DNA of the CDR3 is TGTGCCATCAGTGAGTCCGAGACTAACCATGGCTACACCTTC. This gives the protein CAISESETNHGYTF.

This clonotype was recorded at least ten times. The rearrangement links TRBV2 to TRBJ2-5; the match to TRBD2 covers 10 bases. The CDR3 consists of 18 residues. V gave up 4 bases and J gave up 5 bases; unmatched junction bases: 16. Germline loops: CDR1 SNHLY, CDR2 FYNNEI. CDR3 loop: CASSGIPQLAGALETQYF. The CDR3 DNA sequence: TGTGCCAGCAGTGGGATTCCCCAGCTAGCGGGAGCGTTGGAGACCCAGTACTTC.

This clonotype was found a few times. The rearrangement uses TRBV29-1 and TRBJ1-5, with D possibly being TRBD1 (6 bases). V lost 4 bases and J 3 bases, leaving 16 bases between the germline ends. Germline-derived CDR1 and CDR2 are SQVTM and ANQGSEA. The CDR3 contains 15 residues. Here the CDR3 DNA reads TGCAGCGTTGCGGTGCTGGCAGGGGACAATCAGCCCCAGCATTTT. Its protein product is CSVAVLAGDNQPQHF.

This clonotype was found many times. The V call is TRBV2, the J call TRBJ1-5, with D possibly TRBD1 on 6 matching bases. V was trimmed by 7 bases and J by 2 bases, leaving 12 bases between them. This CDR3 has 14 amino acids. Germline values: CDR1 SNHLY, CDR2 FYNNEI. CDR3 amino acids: CASTSGQGNQPQHF. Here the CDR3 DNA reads TGTGCCAGCACTTCGGGACAAGGCAATCAGCCCCAGCATTTT. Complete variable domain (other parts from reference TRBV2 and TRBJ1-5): EPEVTQTPSHQVTQMGQEVILRCVPISNHLYFYWYRQILGQKVEFLVSFYNNEISEKSEIFDDQFSVERPDGSNFTLKIRSTKLEDSAMYFCASTSGQGNQPQHFGDGTRLSIL.

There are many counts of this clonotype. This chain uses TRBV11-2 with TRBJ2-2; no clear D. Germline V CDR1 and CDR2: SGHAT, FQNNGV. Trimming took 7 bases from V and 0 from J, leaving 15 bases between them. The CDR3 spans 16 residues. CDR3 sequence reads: CASKPLRKSNTGELFF. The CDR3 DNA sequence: TGTGCCAGCAAACCCTTGCGGAAGTCGAACACCGGGGAGCTGTTTTTT.